This T cell receptor (beta chain) stems from a study of blood T cells in healthy people across ages. For every donor, a draw yielded ten milliliters of peripheral blood. Primers used in a second PCR of about 7 to 12 cycles were a sample-barcoded 5' primer and a J-beta primer mix. Each TCR beta cDNA got a 12-nucleotide random molecular identifier. No fewer than 2.5 million CDR3-containing paired-end reads came from each sample. TCRdb used MiXCR to reprocess the 5' RACE reads, holding one entry per CDR3 protein. The profile shows some 790,000 distinct CDR3 sequences, under 35% of them singletons. The CDR3 consists of 13 residues. Per germline, CDR1 MNHEY and CDR2 SVGAGI. Concerning this clonotype: At one of its ends the junction is not consistent with the germline gene, which may arise from a read error.

The sequenced sample consisted of blood. The chain is built from TRBV6-5 and TRBJ2-6; unclear D gene. This TCR was sampled from a woman of 80 years or more in good health. CDR3 residues: CASSSTGTNVLTF. The CDR3 DNA sequence: TGTGCCAGCAGCAGTACTGGGACCAACGTCCTGACTTTC.